The 14 T cell receptor beta chains presented below share a single source sample, sequenced in a study of T cell repertoires in cytomegalovirus infection. TCRdb processed the reads anew with MiXCR; each CDR3 protein has one entry. Of under 850,000 distinct CDR3 sequences listed, around a third are singletons. These receptors lack a known antigen. The input for sequencing was cultured PBMCs, taken from culture after CMV antigen stimulation. These receptors were obtained from a human donor in good health (CMV status not recorded). Some clones in this sample may be carry-over from other donors' samples.

The rearrangement links TRBV27 to TRBJ2-6; maybe TRBD1 (6 bases). This CDR3 is 19 amino acids long. CDR1 and CDR2 from the germline V gene are MNHEY and SMNVEV (reference sequence). The V end lost 0 bases, the J end lost 2 bases, and 17 bases lay between the germline ends. As DNA, the CDR3 is TGTGCCAGCAGTTTATCGATCTCAGGGGTCGCGACTGGGGCCAACGTCCTGACTTTC. This sequence encodes CASSLSISGVATGANVLTF.

V and J are TRBV27 and TRBJ2-7, with TRBD2 as a possible D gene (6 bases). The CDR3 has 14 residues. In germline, CDR1 is MNHEY, CDR2 SMNVEV (reference sequence). The V end was cut by 7 bases, the J end by 2 bases, with 15 bases between. The CDR3 bases are TGTGCCAGCAAGTTCGTGGGGGGACCCTACGAGCAGTACTTC. Its translation: CASKFVGGPYEQYF.

This rearrangement joins TRBV29-1 to TRBJ2-2; 7 bases map to TRBD1. Germline lookup yields CDR1 SQVTM and CDR2 ANQGSEA. The CDR3 runs to 12 residues. Losses at the gene ends were 6 bases for V and 6 bases for J; bases not matched to a gene: 4. CDR3 sequence reads: CSVLQGAGELFF. The CDR3 nucleotides read TGCAGCGTCCTTCAGGGGGCCGGGGAGCTGTTTTTT.

CDR3: CASSPPGIVKDSEIVYEQYF. The DNA of the CDR3 is TGTGCCAGCTCACCTCCCGGGATCGTAAAGGACAGCGAAATTGTCTACGAGCAGTACTTC. The chain links TRBV18 to TRBJ2-7; possible D gene TRBD1, 6 bases. There are 20 residues in the CDR3. The germline V gene encodes CDR1 KGHSH and CDR2 LQKENI. Trimming cost V 3 bases and J 3 bases, with 30 bases left between them.

The CDR3 DNA reads TGCGCCAGCAGCTTTACGACAGGGGGTTCAGATACGCAGTATTTT. Translated: CASSFTTGGSDTQYF. This chain links TRBV5-1 with TRBJ2-3; TRBD1 agrees at 9 bases. The V gene end was trimmed by 2 bases and the J gene end by 4 bases; junction bases not matched to a gene: 5. CDR1 SGHRS and CDR2 YFSETQ come from the germline V gene. The CDR3 consists of 15 residues.

J is TRBJ2-1 and V is TRBV7-8, with TRBD2 matching 9 bases. In germline, CDR1 is SGHVS, CDR2 FQNEAQ. This CDR3 is 14 amino acids long. Trimming at V came to 7 bases and at J to 10 bases, leaving 11 bases not matched to a gene. This CDR3 reads CASIGTSTTSEQFF. CDR3 coding DNA: TGTGCCAGCATAGGGACTAGCACTACGAGCGAGCAGTTCTTC.

This clonotype has at least ten counts. The DNA of the CDR3 is TGTGCCAGCAGCCGCCGGGGGGAGCAGTTCTTC. Residues: CASSRRGEQFF. This chain joins TRBV7-2 and TRBJ2-1; D might be TRBD2 (6 bases). The CDR3 runs 11 residues. Germline lookup yields CDR1 SGHTA and CDR2 FQGNSA. Trimming took off 5 bases at V and 10 bases at J, with 9 bases between the two ends.

CDR3 sequence reads: CASTRGVAGDTQYF. As DNA, the CDR3 is TGTGCCAGCACCCGGGGGGTAGCGGGCGATACGCAGTATTTT. The V and J genes are TRBV6-5 and TRBJ2-3; 7 nucleotides line up with TRBD2. V shed 7 bases, J shed 6 bases, and the junction held 10 bases outside the gene matches. The CDR3 is 14 amino acids. CDR1 MNHEY and CDR2 SVGAGI come from the germline V gene.

This clonotype has at least ten counts. The rearrangement joins TRBV7-9 to TRBJ1-1, with D tentatively TRBD1 (6 bases). Germline V CDR1 and CDR2: SEHNR, FQNEAQ (reference sequence). V was shortened by 4 bases and J by 1 base, with 10 bases between the two germline ends. CDR3 length equals 14 residues. The CDR3 DNA is TGTGCCAGCAGCTACATGACAGGGAACACTGAAGCTTTCTTT. Its translation is CASSYMTGNTEAFF.

This clonotype was counted between two and nine times. This CDR3 is CASSPQGVVRDGYTF. CDR3 in DNA: TGCGCCAGCAGCCCACAGGGGGTCGTCAGGGATGGCTACACCTTC. V usage is TRBV5-1 and J usage is TRBJ1-2, with TRBD1 identical over 8 bases. The CDR3 is 15 residues long. The germline V gene has CDR1 SGHRS and CDR2 YFSETQ. The trim removed 4 bases at V and 6 bases at J, leaving 11 bases unmatched.

This clonotype was observed a few times. The rearrangement joins TRBV12-3 or TRBV12-4 to TRBJ1-5; maybe TRBD1 (5 bases). The CDR3 has 15 residues. Between the trimmed V and J ends, which lost 7 bases and 3 bases, there was a span of 16 bases. The CDR3: CASTLGDGDNQPQHF. DNA of the CDR3: TGTGCCAGCACCCTCGGGGACGGCGACAATCAGCCCCAGCATTTT.

The rearrangement joins TRBV4-1 to TRBJ1-5, with no clear D. This CDR3 spans 13 amino acids. Per germline, CDR1 MGHRA and CDR2 YSYEKL. The germline V and J ends were trimmed by 1 base and 9 bases, with 10 bases remaining between them. This CDR3 is CASSQVPYGPQHF. The CDR3 coding sequence is TGCGCCAGCAGCCAAGTTCCATATGGGCCCCAGCATTTT.

As DNA, the CDR3 is TGTGCCAGCAGCTCAAGCGGGAGACCCACAGATACGCAGTATTTT. Amino acids: CASSSSGRPTDTQYF. The J gene is TRBJ2-3, the V gene TRBV7-2; 8 bases map to TRBD2. The CDR3 consists of 15 residues. The V and J ends lost 4 bases and 2 bases, in that order; junction bases with no gene match: 5. The germline V gene has CDR1 SGHTA and CDR2 FQGNSA.

A few counts support this clonotype. V usage is TRBV7-6 and J usage is TRBJ2-7, with D uncertain. The CDR3 extends over 14 amino acids. The germline V gene has CDR1 SGHVS and CDR2 FNYEAQ. The V end lost 5 bases, the J end lost 4 bases, and 15 bases lay between the germline ends. The CDR3 loop reads CASSPYLGQYEQYF. The CDR3, as DNA: TGTGCCAGCAGCCCCTATCTGGGCCAATACGAGCAGTACTTC.